This TCR beta chain was sequenced during a study of CD4+ T cells in melanoma. Libraries were prepared by immunoSEQ multiplex PCR; TCRdb keeps only in-frame clonotypes and omits some of them. The data show tens of thousands of clones, about 70% seen once. Points from the study as a whole: Reportedly, melanoma neoantigen-specific CD4+ T cells showed varied differentiation states. CD8+ T cell, macrophage and B cell function reportedly correlated with neoantigen-specific CD4+ T cells.

The sample holds a few counts of this clone. What it binds is unknown. The CDR3 contains 14 residues. Between the trimmed V and J ends, which lost 5 bases and 7 bases, there was a span of 16 bases. Germline V CDR1 and CDR2: LNHDA, SQIVND (reference sequence). The rearrangement links TRBV19 to TRBJ2-3; the D is unclear. The sequenced material came from tumor tissue. The TCR was taken from a human donor with melanoma. The CDR3 region is CASSGPMHKNTQYF. CDR3 nucleotide sequence: TGTGCCAGTAGTGGCCCGATGCACAAGAATACGCAGTATTTT.